This T cell receptor beta chain was observed in a study of blood T cell repertoires in COVID-19. Study summary: COVID-19 samples collected from the United States, Italy and Spain covered acute and convalescent phases. T cells, B-cell-depleted T cells, or PBMCs provided the cDNA or gDNA that served as material.

The CDR3 is 13 residues long. The germline CDR1 and CDR2 sequences are SGDLS and YYNGEE. V dropped 1 base and J dropped 4 bases, with 8 bases sitting between them. Clones were sequenced by immunoSEQ multiplex PCR, and TCRdb holds only the in-frame ones, with some missing. Among around 190,000 clones listed, 75% to 85% were seen once. V and J are TRBV9 and TRBJ2-5; no reliable D call. Sequenced sample: peripheral blood. The TCR sequence derives from a human donor in a cohort sampled during active COVID-19. This CDR3 is CASSVIPGETQYF. CDR3 sequence (DNA): TGTGCCAGCAGCGTAATTCCAGGAGAGACCCAGTACTTC.